Below are 18 T cell receptor beta chains sequenced from a single sample in a study of vaccination effects on CD4 cells after COVID-19. Sequencing was performed with immunoSEQ multiplex PCR; in TCRdb, only in-frame clones are kept and a portion is missing. This table holds about 47,000 clones, about three quarters found once. No antigen is known for these receptors. On approximately day 9 of culture, CD4+ T cells were separated out. Either the mRNA-1273 or the BNT162b2 vaccine was given to participants as two doses. This sample comprised CD4+ T cells from PBMCs cultured without peptide, obtained after COVID-19 vaccination. The receptors come from a human donor who received a COVID-19 vaccine.

The chain is built from TRBV24-1 and TRBJ2-7; 8 bases fit TRBD2. Germline V CDR1 and CDR2: KGHDR, SFDVKD. The CDR3 consists of 14 residues. V lost 5 bases and J lost 4; bases outside the gene matches: 6. In DNA, the CDR3 is TGTGCCACCAGTGCCGCGGGGGGCACGTACGAGCAGTACTTC. Its translation is CATSAAGGTYEQYF.

The chain uses TRBV9 and TRBJ1-2; 10 positions match TRBD1. Trimming took 2 bases from V and 3 from J; bases not matched to a gene: 4. The CDR3 runs 15 residues. CDR1 is SGDLS, CDR2 YYNGEE, per germline. CDR3 bases: TGTGCCAGCAGCGTGACGACAGGGGGCCACTATGGCTACACCTTC. The encoded protein is CASSVTTGGHYGYTF.

The chain combines TRBV19 with TRBJ2-7; the D gene is possibly TRBD2 (7 bases). The CDR3 contains 15 residues. Trimming pared 5 bases from V and 3 bases from J, leaving 17 bases between. Germline values: CDR1 LNHDA, CDR2 SQIVND (reference sequence). Written as DNA, the CDR3 is TGTGCCAGTAGTGTTTACGCGGGGGCCCTCTACGAGCAGTACTTC. The encoded protein is CASSVYAGALYEQYF. Drawing the rest from reference TRBV19 and TRBJ2-7, the complete variable domain is DGGITQSPKYLFRKEGQNVTLSCEQNLNHDAMYWYRQDPGQGLRLIYYSQIVNDFQKGDIAEGYSVSREKKESFPLTVTSAQKNPTAFYLCASSVYAGALYEQYFGPGTRLTVT.

This clone was detected a few times. The V and J genes are TRBV3-1 (or the pseudogene TRBV3-2) and TRBJ1-2; no clear D. With 1 base removed from V and 2 bases from J, the gap between germline ends came to 11 bases. CDR1 and CDR2 from the germline V gene are LGHDT and YNNKEL (reference sequence). The CDR3 sequence is 15 residues long. CDR3 in amino acids: CASSQGPTENYGYTF. The DNA for the CDR3 is TGTGCCAGCAGCCAAGGCCCTACAGAGAACTATGGCTACACCTTC.

The chain uses TRBV11-2 and TRBJ2-5, with D unresolved. Trimming removed 4 bases from V and 5 bases from J, with 14 bases in between. The CDR3 consists of 14 residues. The V gene's germline CDR1 is SGHAT and CDR2 FQNNGV. The CDR3 is CASSYSHMGETQYF. The CDR3, as DNA: TGTGCCAGCAGCTACAGCCATATGGGGGAGACCCAGTACTTC.

The chain couples TRBV5-1 to TRBJ2-5, with D possibly being TRBD2 (7 bases). In germline, CDR1 is SGHRS, CDR2 YFSETQ. Trimming took off 7 bases at V and 4 bases at J, with 14 bases between the two ends. This CDR3 is 13 amino acids long. CDR3 region: CASRTGGIETQYF. CDR3 sequence (DNA): TGCGCCAGCCGCACGGGGGGCATAGAGACCCAGTACTTC.

This chain joins TRBV3-1 (or the pseudogene TRBV3-2) and TRBJ2-4, with 8 bases aligning to TRBD2. V lost 0 bases to trimming and J lost 7 bases; unmatched junction nucleotides: 5. In germline, CDR1 is LGHDT, CDR2 YNNKEL (reference sequence). The CDR3 is made up of 15 amino acids. CDR3 amino acids: CASSQEAGGRNIQYF. As DNA, the CDR3 is TGTGCCAGCAGCCAAGAAGCAGGCGGGAGGAACATTCAGTACTTC.

This clone was picked up one time. The CDR3 reads CSASSSQNRYTF. CDR3 bases: TGCAGTGCTAGTAGCTCACAGAATCGCTACACCTTC. The V and J genes are TRBV20-1 and TRBJ1-2; D call uncertain. The CDR3 spans 12 residues. The V and J ends lost 3 bases and 9 bases respectively, with 14 bases between them. In germline, CDR1 is DFQATT, CDR2 SNEGSKA (reference sequence).

This clone appeared a single time. The V gene is TRBV5-1, the J gene TRBJ2-2, with TRBD2 matching over 12 bases. The V and J ends lost 5 bases and 5 bases, in that order; junction bases with no gene match: 4. The germline CDR1 and CDR2 sequences are SGHRS and YFSETQ. CDR3 size: 15 residues. Here the CDR3 DNA reads TGCGCCAGCAGGGAGCTAGCGGGAGGGACCGGGGAGCTGTTTTTT. Its protein is CASRELAGGTGELFF. The whole variable domain, remainder taken from reference TRBV5-1 and TRBJ2-2, is KAGVTQTPRYLIKTRGQQVTLSCSPISGHRSVSWYQQTPGQGLQFLFEYFSETQRNKGNFPGRFSGRQFSNSRSEMNVSTLELGDSALYLCASRELAGGTGELFFGEGSRLTVL.

The chain is built from TRBV5-4 and TRBJ2-6; TRBD1 matches at 9 bases. CDR3 size: 18 residues. Trimming at V came to 4 bases and at J to 2 bases, leaving 10 bases not matched to a gene. Germline V lookup: CDR1 SGHNT, CDR2 YYREEE (reference sequence). The CDR3 DNA reads TGTGCCAGCAGCCTGGGGACAGGGATTTCCCCTGGGGCCAACGTCCTGACTTTC. Translating gives CASSLGTGISPGANVLTF.

There are a few counts of this clone. The chain joins TRBV6-5 to TRBJ2-1, with TRBD1 as a possible D gene (5 bases). Germline loops: CDR1 MNHEY, CDR2 SVGAGI. Trimming left V 0 bases short and J 4 bases short, with 13 bases between. CDR3 length: 16 residues. As DNA, the CDR3 is TGTGCCAGCAGTTACTCTCAGGGTCACCGTTACAATGAGCAGTTCTTC. Translated: CASSYSQGHRYNEQFF.

J is TRBJ1-2 and V is TRBV6-5, with D hard to call. The CDR3 contains 15 residues. Germline values: CDR1 MNHEY, CDR2 SVGAGI. V was pared by 5 bases and J by 4 bases, with 17 bases between. The CDR3 DNA sequence: TGTGCCAGCAGTCTCCAATCGAGTGGCTTCTATGGCTACACCTTC. It is translated as CASSLQSSGFYGYTF.

The V call is TRBV3-1 (or the pseudogene TRBV3-2), the J call TRBJ2-5; 9 nucleotides align to TRBD2. Looked up from germline, CDR1 is LGHDT and CDR2 is YNNKEL (reference sequence). J was trimmed by 1 base and V by 0 bases; bases with no gene match: 9. The CDR3 is 18 residues long. The CDR3 DNA is TGTGCCAGCAGCCAAGAAGGGTGGCTAGCGGGACCCCAAGAGACCCAGTACTTC. This translates into CASSQEGWLAGPQETQYF.

This clone turned up a few times. The chain links TRBV15 to TRBJ2-1; D gene uncertain. The germline CDR1 and CDR2 sequences are LNHNV and YYDKDF (reference sequence). The V gene lost 0 bases and the J gene lost 6 bases, with 18 bases spanning the gap. The CDR3 is made up of 17 amino acids. CDR3 residues: CATSRDPKWQAANEQFF. The CDR3 DNA is TGTGCCACCAGCAGAGATCCTAAATGGCAGGCCGCCAATGAGCAGTTCTTC.

This clone was counted a few times. The chain carries TRBV20-1 and TRBJ1-2; tentatively, D is TRBD1 (5 bases). V was pared by 3 bases and J by 4 bases, with 15 bases between. The germline V gene encodes CDR1 DFQATT and CDR2 SNEGSKA (reference sequence). The CDR3 has 14 residues. The CDR3 DNA reads as TGCAGTGCTAGTTTTCAGGGTTTAGCCTATGGCTACACCTTC. Translating gives CSASFQGLAYGYTF.

The chain recombines TRBV27 with TRBJ1-6; D uncertain. CDR1 is MNHEY, CDR2 SMNVEV, per germline (reference sequence). V lost 6 bases to trimming and J lost 5 bases, with 11 bases between them. The CDR3 has 14 amino acids. The CDR3: CASSPTWDNSPLHF. CDR3 bases: TGTGCCAGCAGCCCAACATGGGATAATTCACCCCTCCACTTT.

The rearrangement joins TRBV27 to TRBJ1-5; D call uncertain. This CDR3 spans 13 amino acids. V was trimmed by 8 bases and J by 6 bases, leaving 14 bases between them. Germline CDR1 and CDR2: MNHEY and SMNVEV (reference sequence). CDR3 sequence (DNA): TGTGCCAGCTCCGACGGTGAGGGTCAGCCCCAGCATTTT. It specifies CASSDGEGQPQHF.

This rearrangement joins TRBV7-9 to TRBJ2-5, with D unresolved. Germline V gene lookup returns CDR1 SEHNR and CDR2 FQNEAQ (reference sequence). This CDR3 has 12 residues. Trimming stripped 3 bases from V and 2 bases from J, with 4 bases between. The CDR3 loop is CASSFEQETQYF. The DNA for the CDR3 is TGTGCCAGCAGCTTCGAACAAGAGACCCAGTACTTC.